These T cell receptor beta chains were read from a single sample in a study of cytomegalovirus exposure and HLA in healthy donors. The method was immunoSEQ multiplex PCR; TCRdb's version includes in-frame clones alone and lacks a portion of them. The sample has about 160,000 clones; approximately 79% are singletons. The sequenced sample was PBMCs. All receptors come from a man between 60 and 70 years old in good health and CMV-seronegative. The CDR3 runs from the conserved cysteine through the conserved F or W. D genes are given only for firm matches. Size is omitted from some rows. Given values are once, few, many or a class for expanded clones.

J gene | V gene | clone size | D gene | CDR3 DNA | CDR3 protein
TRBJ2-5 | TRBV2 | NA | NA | TGTGCCAGCAGCACAGGAATTTGGACCCAGTACTTC | CASSTGIWTQYF
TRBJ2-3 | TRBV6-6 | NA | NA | TGTGCCAGCAGGCAACCCGACGGGACAGATACGCAGTATTTT | CASRQPDGTDTQYF
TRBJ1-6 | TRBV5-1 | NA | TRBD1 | TGCGCCAGCAGTCTCGGACAGGCGGTATCACCCCTCCACTTT | CASSLGQAVSPLHF
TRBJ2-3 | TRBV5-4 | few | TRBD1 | TGTGCCAGCAGCGGGACAGGGACAGATACGCAGTATTTT | CASSGTGTDTQYF
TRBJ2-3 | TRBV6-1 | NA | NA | TGTGCCAGCAGTGCCGGGATAAGCACAGATACGCAGTATTTT | CASSAGISTDTQYF
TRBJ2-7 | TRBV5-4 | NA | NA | TGTGCCAGCAGCCTCCGAGGATCCTACGAGCAGTACTTC | CASSLRGSYEQYF
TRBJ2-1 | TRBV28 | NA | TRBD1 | TGTGCCAGCAGTTTTCCCGAGACAGGGGGCTTCTCCTACAATGAGCAGTTCTTC | CASSFPETGGFSYNEQFF
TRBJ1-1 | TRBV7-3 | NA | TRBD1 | TGTGCCAGCAGCTTACAGGGACAGGGGAATGAAGCTTTCTTT | CASSLQGQGNEAFF
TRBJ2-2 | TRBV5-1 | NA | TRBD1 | TGCGCCAGCAGCCTACAAGACAGGGACACCGGGGAGCTGTTTTTT | CASSLQDRDTGELFF
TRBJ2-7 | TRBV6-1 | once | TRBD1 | TGTGCCAGCAGTGCCGGGACAGGGGGCGAGAGGTTTAGTCACGAGCAGTACTTC | CASSAGTGGERFSHEQYF
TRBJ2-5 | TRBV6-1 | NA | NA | TGTGCCAGCAGTGAACTCCTGGGGGGTACAAAGGAGACCCAGTACTTC | CASSELLGGTKETQYF
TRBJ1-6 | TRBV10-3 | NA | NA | TGTGCCATCAGTGACAGGGGCTTAAATTCACCCCTCCACTTT | CAISDRGLNSPLHF
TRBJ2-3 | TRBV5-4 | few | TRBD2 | TGTGCCAGCTTGCCAGGGCTAGCGGGAGGCGCAGATACGCAGTATTTT | CASLPGLAGGADTQYF
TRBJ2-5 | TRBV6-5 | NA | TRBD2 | TGTGCCACTAGCGGGGGGGCCGAGACCCAGTACTTC | CATSGGAETQYF